These T cell receptor beta chains were read from a single sample in a study of T cell repertoires in cytomegalovirus infection. TCRdb used MiXCR to reprocess the reads, holding one entry per CDR3 protein. Here the sample spans about a million distinct CDR3 sequences, around 31% being singletons. Their antigens are not known. This material consisted of cultured CD8+ T cells from PBMCs, taken from culture after CMV antigen stimulation. These receptor sequences come from a human donor in good health (CMV status not recorded). Some clones in this sample may be carry-over from other donors' samples. Both conserved end residues are part of each CDR3. D genes are given only for firm matches. Clone size is given for some rows only: seen once, a few or many times, or a class if the clone is expanded.

J	size	V	D	DNA	CDR3
TRBJ2-1	few	TRBV24-1	TRBD1	TGTGCCACCAGTGACCGTCTACAGGGGAATGAGCAGTTCTTC	CATSDRLQGNEQFF
TRBJ1-5	few	TRBV27	TRBD1	TGTGCCAGCGGACAGGTGAGCAATCAGCCCCAGCATTTT	CASGQVSNQPQHF
TRBJ2-1	many	TRBV7-9	TRBD2	TGTGCCAGCAGCTTAGCCGGGGGGGCCACCTACAATGAGCAGTTCTTC	CASSLAGGATYNEQFF
TRBJ1-1	-	TRBV12-3/TRBV12-4	TRBD1	TGTGCCAGCAGTTCCGACTCTCCGACAGGGGGCACTGAAGCTTTCTTT	CASSSDSPTGGTEAFF
TRBJ1-1	-	TRBV7-9	-	TGTGCCAGCAGCTGGCAATGGAACACTGAAGCTTTCTTT	CASSWQWNTEAFF
TRBJ1-2	few	TRBV12-5	TRBD1	TGTGCTAGTGGTTGGGGGGTCGCCAGGGACAGGGGGTTCGATGGCTACACCTTC	CASGWGVARDRGFDGYTF
TRBJ1-6	once	TRBV5-4	-	TGTGCCAGCAGCTTGAGGACAGTTGAGCATTCACCCCTCCACTTT	CASSLRTVEHSPLHF
TRBJ2-5	few	TRBV6-2/TRBV6-3	-	TGTGCCAGCAGTTCCCTCACACTTGGGGGGATAGGGGAGACCCAGTACTTC	CASSSLTLGGIGETQYF
TRBJ1-2	few	TRBV3-1	-	TGTGCCAGCAGCCAAGATCGGGGGGCGAACTATGGCTACACCTTC	CASSQDRGANYGYTF
TRBJ2-1	few	TRBV2	-	TGTGCCAGCAGTGTAGGCAGAAAAGCCTACAATGAGCAGTTCTTC	CASSVGRKAYNEQFF
TRBJ2-7	-	TRBV20-1	-	TGCAGTGCTAGAGATCGCGACAGACCGTTAGCCTACGAGCAGTACTTC	CSARDRDRPLAYEQYF
TRBJ2-3	-	TRBV20-1	TRBD2	TGCAGTGCTGATGCGACTAGCGATACAGATACGCAGTATTTT	CSADATSDTDTQYF
TRBJ1-1	many	TRBV12-3/TRBV12-4	-	TGTGCCAGCAGTCCAGAGGGACTGAACACTGAAGCTTTCTTT	CASSPEGLNTEAFF
TRBJ1-2	-	TRBV2	TRBD1	TGTGCCAACCAGACAGGGAACCATGGAGGCTACACCTTC	CANQTGNHGGYTF
TRBJ2-5	few	TRBV12-3/TRBV12-4	TRBD1	TGTGCCAGCAGTTTCCGGACAGGGCGAACACAAGAGACCCAGTACTTC	CASSFRTGRTQETQYF
TRBJ2-2	-	TRBV5-4	-	TGTGCCAGCAGCTTGGGGGACACCCGTGATATTACCGGGGAGCTGTTTTTT	CASSLGDTRDITGELFF
TRBJ2-7	-	TRBV2	TRBD1	TGTGCCAGCCCCGCCGGGACAGGCTCTTACGAGCAGTACTTC	CASPAGTGSYEQYF
TRBJ2-2	many	TRBV4-1	-	TGTGCCAGCAGGAGCACCGGGGAGCTGTTTTTT	CASRSTGELFF
TRBJ2-1	-	TRBV5-1	TRBD2	TGCGCCAGCAGCTTGTACGGACTAGGGGATGAGCAGTTCTTC	CASSLYGLGDEQFF
TRBJ2-1	many	TRBV28	TRBD1	TGTGCCAGCAGTAAACCGGGACAGGGATCCTACAATGAGCAGTTCTTC	CASSKPGQGSYNEQFF
TRBJ2-2	many	TRBV7-8	-	TGTGCCAGCAGCTTTTCCCACGGGGAGCTGTTTTTT	CASSFSHGELFF
TRBJ2-5	-	TRBV28	-	TGTGCCAGCAGTTTGGGAGGACCTGGGGAGACCCAGTACTTC	CASSLGGPGETQYF
TRBJ2-2	few	TRBV5-4	-	TGTGCCAGCAGCACCGACAGGAGAAACACCGGGGAGCTGTTTTTT	CASSTDRRNTGELFF